This T cell receptor beta chain is drawn from a study of metastatic and nonmetastatic thyroid tumors (dated by TCRdb to 2020 to 2022). Some background on the complete study: For patients with malignant and with benign thyroid disease, the researchers compared repertoires between peripheral blood samples and tumor or nodule tissue samples.

None of the patients had been given any treatment before thyroid surgery. The study retrospectively analysed patient clinical samples collected from the early 2010s to the late 2010s using T-cell receptor beta sequencing. The receptor library was made with PCR. Sequencing took place on an Illumina HiSeq 4000. The TCR beta-chain CDR3 region of each patient was profiled by high-throughput sequencing. The original methods were these. A classifier to discriminate distant-metastatic papillary thyroid cancer patients was built from CDR3 differences across clinicopathological groups. Repertoire diversity was assessed with the Shannon index, and tumor-blood repertoire similarity with the Morisita-Horn index. The public reads were quality trimmed at Q25 with fastp and then assembled into clones with MiXCR by TCRdb, keeping productive beta chains. TCRdb's processing, not the authors' own work, is the source of the V and J calls. For this sample the table gives roughly 6,800 clones, of which roughly 29% were detected only once. Around 20% of the sample lies in the top ten.

The CDR3 holds 15 amino acids from the cysteine to the phenylalanine. The entry retains the CDR3 DNA only, 45 bases that are in frame from base 1. Based on the germline V gene, the CDR1 and CDR2 sequences are SGHTA and FQGNSA. Here V drops 4 bases and J drops 3 bases, and the junction holds 4 bases not matched to any gene. Note on this clone: There is no known antigen for this receptor. No base quality values were provided; no much bigger clone lies one nucleotide off.

General conclusions and limits of the study: In both blood and tumor samples, TCR beta diversity was reported to be significantly higher in malignant tumors than in benign nodules.

The chain is encoded by TRBV7-2 joined to TRBJ1-3; TRBD1 lines up with 9 middle nucleotides. The sequence came from a female donor with papillary thyroid cancer or a benign thyroid nodule (not recorded which). Some clones in this sample may be carry-over from other donors' samples. Material for sequencing was tumor tissue. CDR3 protein: CASSWTGAGGNTIYF. The DNA is as follows: TGTGCCAGCAGCTGGACAGGGGCGGGTGGAAACACCATATATTTT.